The 22 T cell receptor beta chains below come from one sample, sequenced in a study of blood T cells in healthy people across ages. Together with a sample-barcoded 5' primer, a J-beta primer mix was included in a second PCR lasting about 6 to 11 cycles. One entry per CDR3 protein, called by TCRdb with MiXCR from the 5' RACE reads. This repertoire shows 500,000 to 550,000 distinct CDR3 sequences, around 24% found once; its top ten account for just over 8.5%. This sample also appeared in a second study, on T cells of mothers and their children.

The sequenced sample was blood. These receptors all stem from a boy between 5 and 17 years old in good health.

The chain links TRBV15 to TRBJ2-5; TRBD1 aligns across 8 bases. The CDR3 totals 12 residues. Germline CDR1 is LNHNV and CDR2 is YYDKDF (reference sequence). The J segment lost 7 bases and the V segment lost 8 bases, leaving 6 bases of the junction unmatched. DNA for the CDR3: TGTGCCACCCGACAGGGGAAGGGGACCCAGTACTTC. Its protein is CATRQGKGTQYF. The whole variable domain, filled in from reference TRBV15 and TRBJ2-5, reads DAMVIQNPRYQVTQFGKPVTLSCSQTLNHNVMYWYQQKSSQAPKLLFHYYDKDFNNEADTPDNFQSRRPNTSFCFLDIRSPGLGDTAMYLCATRQGKGTQYFGPGTRLLVL.

The chain carries TRBV29-1 and TRBJ2-7; possible D gene TRBD1, 7 bases. This CDR3 is 15 amino acids long. The germline V gene encodes CDR1 SQVTM and CDR2 ANQGSEA. Trimming removed 3 bases from V and 5 bases from J, with 20 bases in between. The CDR3 protein is CSVDPGGGPGNEQYF. CDR3 DNA sequence: TGCAGCGTTGATCCCGGAGGGGGCCCAGGGAACGAGCAGTACTTC.

J is TRBJ1-2 and V is TRBV14; the match to TRBD1 covers 7 bases. With V trimmed by 1 base and J by 7 bases, 9 bases remained unmatched. Germline CDR1 SGHDN, CDR2 FVKESK. There are 15 residues in the CDR3. The CDR3 reads CASSQAQLTGTGYTF. For the CDR3, the DNA is TGTGCCAGCAGCCAAGCCCAACTGACAGGGACTGGCTACACCTTC.

The rearrangement links TRBV24-1 to TRBJ1-5; D ambiguous. Trimming took 4 bases from V and 1 from J, leaving 1 base between them. Looked up from germline, CDR1 is KGHDR and CDR2 is SFDVKD. This CDR3 comprises 12 residues. The CDR3 loop is CATSDSNQPQHF. DNA of the CDR3: TGTGCCACCAGTGACAGCAATCAGCCCCAGCATTTT.

The chain combines TRBV20-1 with TRBJ1-5; 7 nucleotides agree with TRBD1. CDR3 length: 13 amino acids. V shed 3 bases, J shed 11 bases, and the junction held 10 bases outside the gene matches. Germline lookup yields CDR1 DFQATT and CDR2 SNEGSKA (reference sequence). The CDR3 DNA reads TGCAGTGCTAGCACAGGGGTCCTTAGGGCCCAGCATTTT. The encoded protein is CSASTGVLRAQHF.

The chain recombines TRBV6-2 or TRBV6-3 with TRBJ2-7; the D is unclear. The germline V and J ends were trimmed by 4 bases and 7 bases, with 14 bases remaining between them. The CDR3 loop spans 13 amino acids. Germline CDR1 and CDR2: MNHEY and SVGEGT. The CDR3 nucleotides are TGTGCCAGCAGTTCGACCGACCCCCGGGAGCAGTACTTC. It translates to CASSSTDPREQYF.

The rearrangement links TRBV18 to TRBJ1-4; TRBD1 is a possible D gene (6 bases). This CDR3 contains 14 residues. The germline CDR1 and CDR2 sequences are KGHSH and LQKENI. With 6 bases removed from V and 0 bases from J, the gap between germline ends came to 8 bases. CDR3 protein: CASSDRPTNEKLFF. The CDR3 DNA reads TGTGCCAGCTCGGACAGACCAACTAATGAAAAACTGTTTTTT.

Here the CDR3 reads CASSYYAGGSYNEQFF. CDR3 nucleotide sequence: TGTGCCAGCAGTTACTACGCGGGAGGATCCTACAATGAGCAGTTCTTC. This chain links TRBV6-2 or TRBV6-3 with TRBJ2-1; 8 bases line up with TRBD2. CDR1 MNHEY and CDR2 SVGEGT come from the germline V gene. V trimming: 1 base; J trimming: 1 base; junction bases outside the gene matches: 3. There are 16 residues in the CDR3.

This clonotype showed up just a few times. The chain links TRBV11-2 to TRBJ2-5, with 8 bases identical to TRBD1. TRBJ2-1 matches the DNA end more closely, so the J call is doubtful. This CDR3 contains 14 residues. Germline V gene data show CDR1 as SGHAT and CDR2 as FQNNGV. The CDR3 bases are TGTGCCAGCGGCGTGACAGGGGCGATCGATGAGCAGTTCTTC. Its protein is CASGVTGAIDEQFF.

For this clonotype: The conserved closing phenylalanine or tryptophan is absent in this CDR3, likely reflecting a read error. This chain joins TRBV2 and TRBJ2-1; D not resolved. Trimming removed 6 bases at V and 8 bases at J, with 11 bases between. CDR1 and CDR2 (germline): SNHLY, FYNNEI. The CDR3 sequence is 12 residues long. The CDR3 is CASSPRPDEQFS. DNA of the CDR3: TGTGCCAGCAGCCCCCGTCCAGATGAGCAGTTCTCC.

The chain employs TRBV11-2 and TRBJ2-3; D is unresolved. Between the trimmed V and J ends, which lost 5 bases and 7 bases, there was a span of 10 bases. Germline CDR1 and CDR2: SGHAT and FQNNGV. The CDR3 is 12 residues long. CDR3 bases: TGTGCCAGCAGCACCCTAGGAAATACGCAGTATTTT. Its protein product is CASSTLGNTQYF.

The rearrangement joins TRBV10-3 to TRBJ2-1; 14 bases line up with TRBD2. The CDR3 is made up of 19 amino acids. The germline V gene has CDR1 ENHRY and CDR2 SYGVKD. The trim removed 4 bases at V and 0 bases at J, leaving 8 bases unmatched. The CDR3 coding sequence is TGTGCCATCAGTGGCGGGACTAGCGGGGGCCAGAGCTCCTACAATGAGCAGTTCTTC. This encodes CAISGGTSGGQSSYNEQFF.

This clonotype has only one observation. The chain joins TRBV7-9 to TRBJ2-1; 10 bases match TRBD2. Germline V gives CDR1 SEHNR, CDR2 FQNEAQ (reference sequence). With V trimmed by 4 bases and J by 9 bases, 9 bases remained unmatched. The CDR3 is made up of 15 amino acids. The CDR3 DNA follows: TGTGCCAGCAGCTCTTTAGAGCGGGGGGGCACTGAGCAGTTCTTC. This gives the protein CASSSLERGGTEQFF.

The chain has TRBV28 and TRBJ2-4; 8 positions agree with TRBD2. The junction had 3 bases not matched to a gene; V was cut back by 2 bases and J by 3 bases. Germline V gene data show CDR1 as MDHEN and CDR2 as SYDVKM. The CDR3 covers 15 residues. The CDR3 is CASSLGLAGKNIQYF. The CDR3, as DNA: TGTGCCAGCAGTTTAGGTCTAGCGGGCAAAAACATTCAGTACTTC.

This clonotype was detected only a few times. This rearrangement joins TRBV20-1 to TRBJ1-2; 9 bases map to TRBD1. Germline values: CDR1 DFQATT, CDR2 SNEGSKA (reference sequence). The V and J ends lost 2 bases and 4 bases, in that order; junction bases with no gene match: 2. This CDR3 contains 13 residues. The CDR3 here is CSARTGGPYGYTF. CDR3 nucleotide sequence: TGCAGTGCTAGAACAGGGGGCCCCTATGGCTACACCTTC.

A few counts support this clonotype. CDR3 residues: CASSLKAWGSNQPQHF. CDR3 bases: TGTGCCAGCAGTTTAAAGGCCTGGGGGAGCAATCAGCCCCAGCATTTT. The rearrangement joins TRBV12-3 or TRBV12-4 to TRBJ1-5; maybe TRBD1 (5 bases). Trimming removed 2 bases at V and 1 base at J, with 12 bases between. CDR3 length equals 16 residues.

This chain joins TRBV7-9 and TRBJ1-1; D uncertain. CDR1 and CDR2 (germline): SEHNR, FQNEAQ (reference sequence). There are 16 residues in the CDR3. Trimming took off 0 bases at V and 0 bases at J, with 11 bases between the two ends. The CDR3 spells CASSLARSFMNTEAFF. Written as DNA, the CDR3 is TGTGCCAGCAGCTTAGCCAGGAGCTTCATGAACACTGAAGCTTTCTTT. Full variable domain (outside the CDR3, taken from reference TRBV7-9 and TRBJ1-1): DTGVSQNPRHKITKRGQNVTFRCDPISEHNRLYWYRQTLGQGPEFLTYFQNEAQLEKSRLLSDRFSAERPKGSFSTLEIQRTEQGDSAMYLCASSLARSFMNTEAFFGQGTRLTVV.

The gene calls are TRBV28 and TRBJ1-1; 8 positions agree with TRBD1. The CDR3 has 17 residues. Germline CDR1 and CDR2: MDHEN and SYDVKM. J lost 6 bases, V lost 5 bases, and 17 bases had no gene match. CDR3 in DNA: TGTGCCAGCAGTCCTAACAGGGGGTACCGTTTAGGCTCTGAAGCTTTCTTT. It yields the protein CASSPNRGYRLGSEAFF.

The chain combines TRBV6-5 with TRBJ2-2, with D possibly TRBD1 on 6 matching bases. CDR3 length: 15 residues. Germline CDR1 and CDR2: MNHEY and SVGAGI. Trimming took off 2 bases at V and 0 bases at J, with 7 bases between the two ends. CDR3 in DNA: TGTGCCAGCAGTTACGAGGGGGCGAACACCGGGGAGCTGTTTTTT. This sequence encodes CASSYEGANTGELFF.

At least ten counts were recorded for this clonotype. The V gene is TRBV12-3 or TRBV12-4, the J gene TRBJ2-5, with no clear D. V gave up 6 bases and J gave up 1 base, with 9 bases separating them. The CDR3 sequence is 13 residues long. The CDR3 bases are TGTGCCAGCAGCGGCGGCCTCCAAGAGACCCAGTACTTC. Protein product: CASSGGLQETQYF.

The CDR3 sequence: CASSKIEGLETQYF. For the CDR3, the DNA is TGCGCCAGCAGCAAAATCGAGGGTTTAGAGACCCAGTACTTC. The rearrangement links TRBV4-1 to TRBJ2-5, with D maybe TRBD2 (5 bases). The CDR3 is 14 amino acids. The V end lost 5 bases, the J end lost 4 bases, and 14 bases lay between the germline ends. Germline CDR1 reads MGHRA; CDR2 reads YSYEKL.

The V call is TRBV2, the J call TRBJ2-7; D ambiguous. The better agreement between TRBJ2-1 and the DNA end casts doubt on the J call. This CDR3 has 12 amino acids. Germline V gene data show CDR1 as SNHLY and CDR2 as FYNNEI. The CDR3 protein is CASGRRVHEQFF. CDR3 DNA: TGTGCCAGCGGGCGAAGAGTCCATGAGCAGTTCTTC.